The present entry profiles one T cell receptor beta chain with its context. Its matching antigen is unknown. CDR3 length: 15 amino acids. Trimming took 2 bases from V and 4 from J; bases not matched to a gene: 4. In germline, CDR1 is SGHTA, CDR2 FQGNSA. These data belong to a study of blood T cells in healthy people across ages. Overall study findings and caveats: TCR beta diversity, measured per million T cells, fell in a roughly linear way with age. Both higher diversity and more naive CD4+ cells marked long-lived donors when set against aged donors.

It was with a sample-barcoded 5' primer and a J-beta primer mix that a second PCR of about 6 to 12 cycles was run. Each cDNA was tagged by a template-switch adaptor containing 12 random nucleotides. Every sample gave at least 2.5 million paired-end reads containing CDR3. TCRdb passed the 5' RACE reads through MiXCR, listing each CDR3 protein once. In the table there are 540,000 or so distinct CDR3 sequences, approximately 30% of which are singletons. V and J are TRBV7-2 and TRBJ2-5, with 10 nucleotides matching TRBD2. This clonotype was sampled from a woman between 70 and 85 years old in good health. What was sequenced was blood. Here the CDR3 reads CASSLPGLARETQYF. The DNA of the CDR3 is TGTGCCAGCAGCTTACCGGGACTAGCGCGAGAGACCCAGTACTTC.